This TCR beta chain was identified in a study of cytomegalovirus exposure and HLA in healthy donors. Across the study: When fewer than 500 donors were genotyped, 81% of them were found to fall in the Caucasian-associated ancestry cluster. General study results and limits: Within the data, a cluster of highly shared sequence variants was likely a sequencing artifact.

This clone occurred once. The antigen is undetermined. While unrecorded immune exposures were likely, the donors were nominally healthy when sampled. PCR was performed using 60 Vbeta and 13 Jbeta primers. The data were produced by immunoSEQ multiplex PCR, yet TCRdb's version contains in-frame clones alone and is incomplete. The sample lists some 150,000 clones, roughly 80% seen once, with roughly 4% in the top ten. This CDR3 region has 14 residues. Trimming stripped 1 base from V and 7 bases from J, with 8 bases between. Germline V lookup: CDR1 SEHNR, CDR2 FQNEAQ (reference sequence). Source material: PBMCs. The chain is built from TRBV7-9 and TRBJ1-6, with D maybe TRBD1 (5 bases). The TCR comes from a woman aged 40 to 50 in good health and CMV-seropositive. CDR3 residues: CASSLGAGNSPLHF. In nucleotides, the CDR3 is TGTGCCAGCAGCTTAGGGGCAGGGAATTCACCCCTCCACTTT.